A selection of T cell receptor beta chains follows, all from one sample in a study of PD-L1 blockade in urothelial cancer. TCRdb's table, derived via immunoSEQ multiplex PCR, lists solely in-frame clones and lacks some. The sample shows some 20,000 clones, approximately 89% of them seen only once. This sample comprised PBMCs, obtained around atezolizumab (anti-PD-L1) treatment. The receptors stem from a man in his 70s with urothelial cancer. The CDR3 runs from the conserved cysteine through the conserved F or W. D genes are given only for firm matches. Size is stated for part of the rows, as once, few or many counts, or as a class when the clone is expanded.

j_call: TRBJ1-4; v_call: TRBV5-1; clone_size: -; d_call: TRBD1; cdr3_aa: CASSLGTGYEKLFF; cdr3_nt: TGCGCCAGCAGCTTGGGGACAGGGTATGAAAAACTGTTTTTT
j_call: TRBJ2-2; v_call: TRBV27; clone_size: -; d_call: -; cdr3_aa: CASRPGVYTGELFF; cdr3_nt: TGTGCCAGCAGGCCGGGGGTTTACACCGGGGAGCTGTTTTTT
j_call: TRBJ2-5; v_call: TRBV9; clone_size: -; d_call: -; cdr3_aa: CASSVVEQQETQYF; cdr3_nt: TGTGCCAGCAGCGTAGTCGAACAGCAAGAGACCCAGTACTTC
j_call: TRBJ1-2; v_call: TRBV10-3; clone_size: -; d_call: -; cdr3_aa: CAISEFFPTDRYGGYTF; cdr3_nt: TGTGCCATCAGTGAGTTCTTCCCGACAGACCGTTATGGTGGCTACACCTTC
j_call: TRBJ1-2; v_call: TRBV2; clone_size: -; d_call: TRBD1; cdr3_aa: CASSATGGSYGYTF; cdr3_nt: TGTGCCAGCAGTGCGACAGGGGGCTCCTATGGCTACACCTTC
j_call: TRBJ2-6; v_call: TRBV5-1; clone_size: -; d_call: -; cdr3_aa: CASSPLASSGANVLTF; cdr3_nt: TGCGCCAGCAGCCCGTTAGCCAGCTCTGGGGCCAACGTCCTGACTTTC
j_call: TRBJ1-6; v_call: TRBV27; clone_size: once; d_call: -; cdr3_aa: CASSLRGRGYNSPLHF; cdr3_nt: TGTGCCAGCAGTTTACGAGGCAGGGGATACAATTCACCCCTCCACTTT
j_call: TRBJ2-5; v_call: TRBV11-2; clone_size: -; d_call: TRBD2; cdr3_aa: CASSSVAGGQETQYF; cdr3_nt: TGTGCCAGCAGCTCTGTAGCGGGGGGCCAAGAGACCCAGTACTTC
j_call: TRBJ2-1; v_call: TRBV18; clone_size: -; d_call: TRBD1; cdr3_aa: CASSPLGGTGGFYNEQFF; cdr3_nt: TGTGCCAGCTCACCACTCGGAGGGACAGGGGGATTCTACAATGAGCAGTTCTTC
j_call: TRBJ1-4; v_call: TRBV7-9; clone_size: -; d_call: -; cdr3_aa: CASSLDQGGSEKLFF; cdr3_nt: TGTGCCAGCAGCTTAGATCAGGGTGGTAGTGAAAAACTGTTTTTT
j_call: TRBJ1-6; v_call: TRBV7-9; clone_size: -; d_call: TRBD1; cdr3_aa: CASSLATGAGSPLHF; cdr3_nt: TGTGCCAGCAGCTTAGCGACAGGGGCCGGTTCACCCCTCCACTTT
j_call: TRBJ1-5; v_call: TRBV6-5; clone_size: -; d_call: -; cdr3_aa: CASSPGDYSNQPQHF; cdr3_nt: TGTGCCAGCAGTCCTGGGGACTATAGCAATCAGCCCCAGCATTTT
j_call: TRBJ2-3; v_call: TRBV12-5; clone_size: -; d_call: TRBD2; cdr3_aa: CASGPTFGGVASTDTQYF; cdr3_nt: TGTGCTAGTGGTCCAACATTCGGGGGGGTCGCTAGCACAGATACGCAGTATTTT
j_call: TRBJ1-1; v_call: TRBV7-9; clone_size: -; d_call: -; cdr3_aa: CASSLEVGRGNTEAFF; cdr3_nt: TGTGCCAGCAGCTTAGAGGTTGGGCGGGGGAACACTGAAGCTTTCTTT
j_call: TRBJ2-2; v_call: TRBV19; clone_size: -; d_call: -; cdr3_aa: CASQVASANTGELFF; cdr3_nt: TGTGCCAGCCAGGTGGCGTCTGCGAACACCGGGGAGCTGTTTTTT
j_call: TRBJ2-7; v_call: TRBV7-9; clone_size: -; d_call: TRBD2; cdr3_aa: CASSLVPAGETYEQYF; cdr3_nt: TGTGCCAGCAGCTTAGTCCCAGCGGGGGAAACCTACGAGCAGTACTTC
j_call: TRBJ2-7; v_call: TRBV5-1; clone_size: -; d_call: TRBD1; cdr3_aa: CASSRPGGMNEQYF; cdr3_nt: TGCGCCAGCAGCCGCCCAGGGGGCATGAACGAGCAGTACTTC
j_call: TRBJ2-1; v_call: TRBV15; clone_size: once; d_call: -; cdr3_aa: CATSGTDYNEQFF; cdr3_nt: TGTGCCACCAGCGGAACAGATTACAATGAGCAGTTCTTC
j_call: TRBJ1-1; v_call: TRBV27; clone_size: -; d_call: -; cdr3_aa: CASSAGGIGTEAFF; cdr3_nt: TGTGCCAGCAGCGCCGGGGGAATAGGGACTGAAGCTTTCTTT
j_call: TRBJ2-2; v_call: TRBV5-1; clone_size: -; d_call: TRBD2; cdr3_aa: CASSLLAGEAGELFF; cdr3_nt: TGCGCCAGCAGCTTGCTAGCGGGGGAGGCCGGGGAGCTGTTTTTT
j_call: TRBJ1-4; v_call: TRBV4-2; clone_size: -; d_call: -; cdr3_aa: CASSQDPEGANEKLFF; cdr3_nt: TGTGCCAGCAGCCAAGACCCAGAGGGGGCTAATGAAAAACTGTTTTTT
j_call: TRBJ1-6; v_call: TRBV27; clone_size: once; d_call: -; cdr3_aa: CASRPLGGPLHF; cdr3_nt: TGTGCCAGCAGACCCCTCGGGGGACCCCTCCACTTT
j_call: TRBJ2-7; v_call: TRBV30; clone_size: -; d_call: TRBD1; cdr3_aa: CAWSEPMGTVSYEQYF; cdr3_nt: TGTGCCTGGAGTGAGCCCATGGGGACAGTCAGCTACGAGCAGTACTTC